This T cell receptor (beta chain) comes out of a study of cytomegalovirus exposure and HLA in healthy donors. General study points: TCR beta chains numbering more than 150 were designated cytomegalovirus-associated. Association with HLA alleles at 0.05 false discovery rate was found for 16,951 TCR beta sequences in a later analysis. The CMV antigen specificity of three CMV-associated chains was confirmed through in vitro analysis.

V shed 2 bases and J shed 3 bases, with 14 bases lying between them. Germline CDR1 and CDR2: SQVTM and ANQGSEA. The CDR3 sequence is 14 residues long. Points on this clone: What it binds is not known.

Primers included in the PCR were 60 Vbeta and 13 Jbeta primers. Repertoires were generated with immunoSEQ multiplex PCR, while TCRdb's copy carries only in-frame clones and drops some. The table lists 110,000 to 150,000 clones, about three quarters of them singletons. The sample consisted of PBMCs. This sequence joins TRBV29-1 and TRBJ2-7, with D uncertain. The origin of this receptor is a man in his forties in good health and CMV-seropositive. In DNA form, the CDR3 reads TGCAGCGTTGAACCTCCTTTACGGTTCTACGAGCAGTACTTC. This translates into CSVEPPLRFYEQYF.